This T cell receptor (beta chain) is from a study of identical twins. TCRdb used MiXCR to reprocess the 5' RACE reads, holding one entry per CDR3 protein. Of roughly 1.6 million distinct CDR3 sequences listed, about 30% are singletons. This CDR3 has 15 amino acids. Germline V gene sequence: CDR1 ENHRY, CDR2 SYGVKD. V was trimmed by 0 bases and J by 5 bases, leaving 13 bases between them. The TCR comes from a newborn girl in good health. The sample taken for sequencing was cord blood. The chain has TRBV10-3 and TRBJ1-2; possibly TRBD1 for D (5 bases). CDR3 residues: CAISESVREGYGYTF. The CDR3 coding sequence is TGTGCCATCAGTGAGTCTGTGCGGGAGGGGTATGGCTACACCTTC.